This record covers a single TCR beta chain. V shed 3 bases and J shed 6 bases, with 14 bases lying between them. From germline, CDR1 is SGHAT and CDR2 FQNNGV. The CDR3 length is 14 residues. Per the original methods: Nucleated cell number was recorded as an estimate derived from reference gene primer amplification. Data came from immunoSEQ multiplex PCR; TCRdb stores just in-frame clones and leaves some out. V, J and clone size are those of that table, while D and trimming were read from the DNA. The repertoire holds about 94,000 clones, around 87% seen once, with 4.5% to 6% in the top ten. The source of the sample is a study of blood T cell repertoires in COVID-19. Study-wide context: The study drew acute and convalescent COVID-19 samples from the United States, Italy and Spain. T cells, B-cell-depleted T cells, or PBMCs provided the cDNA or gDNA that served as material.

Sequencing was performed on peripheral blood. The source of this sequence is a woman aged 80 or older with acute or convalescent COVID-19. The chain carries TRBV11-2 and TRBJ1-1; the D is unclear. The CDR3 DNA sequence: TGTGCCAGCAGCTTCAACCTCGGAGGCGCTGAAGCTTTCTTT. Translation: CASSFNLGGAEAFF.